This TCR beta chain appears in the sequencing data of a study of beta chain features in type 1 diabetes. This clone was seen ten or more times. The CDR3 is 15 amino acids. V was cut by 5 bases and J by 6 bases, with 20 bases left in between. Germline values: CDR1 SGHTA, CDR2 FQGNSA. cDNA synthesis used the whole RNA isolate, giving expressed TCRB sequences. The protocol was immunoSEQ multiplex PCR, while the TCRdb copy is restricted to in-frame clones and leaves out a portion. The repertoire holds roughly 290,000 clones, with around 7.3% as singletons. The material sequenced was central memory CD4+ T cells from blood. The receptor's source is a woman under 30 in good health. The rearrangement uses TRBV7-2 and TRBJ2-7; D may be TRBD1 (6 bases). The chain's CDR3 is CASSPTPLQGSEQYF. CDR3 sequence (DNA): TGTGCCAGCAGCCCGACCCCTCTACAGGGATCCGAGCAGTACTTC.